The rows below give T cell receptor beta chains drawn from one sample of a study of blood T cell repertoires in COVID-19. Sequencing used immunoSEQ multiplex PCR; TCRdb keeps in-frame clones, though not all of them. The profile shows some 56,000 clones, 84% of them singletons. Sequencing was carried out using peripheral blood. The receptors originated from a woman older than 75 with acute or convalescent COVID-19. The conserved cysteine and the conserved F or W are not part of the CDR3 here. Each record gives: clone size, V gene, J gene, D gene, CDR3 protein. A D gene is named only where the DNA matches it firmly. For some rows the clone size is stated as once, few or many, or as a class when expanded; others skip it.

-	TRBV15	TRBJ2-6	-	ATSRVRGPGANVLT
-	TRBV6-6	TRBJ2-3	TRBD2	ASSPGGRGISGGGSDTQY
-	TRBV13	TRBJ2-7	TRBD1	ASSTRDRVYEQY
-	TRBV6-5	TRBJ1-6	-	ASSLHRVGSPLH
-	TRBV18	TRBJ1-1	-	ASSPRVGTEAF
-	TRBV5-1	TRBJ2-7	-	ASSLSDLRSEQY
-	TRBV11-3	TRBJ2-1	TRBD2	ASSPRRGAKDEQF
-	TRBV4-1	TRBJ2-1	TRBD2	ASSQVQRGGNEQF
-	TRBV2	TRBJ1-1	-	ASSEDRAYTEAF
-	TRBV14	TRBJ1-1	-	ASSSIRTAMNTEAF
once	TRBV6-5	TRBJ1-5	-	ARGGIQPQH
-	TRBV30	TRBJ2-5	-	AWSRSAQETQY
-	TRBV19	TRBJ2-2	-	ASLRVRGSNTGELF
-	TRBV4-1	TRBJ2-1	-	ASSPTYETTTYNEQF
-	TRBV5-1	TRBJ1-2	TRBD1	ASSPGQGYGYT
-	TRBV5-5	TRBJ2-6	-	ASSYGLPSYSGANVLT
-	TRBV4-2	TRBJ2-7	TRBD1	ASSLSGTDSYEQY
-	TRBV29-1	TRBJ2-2	TRBD2	SVTTSGVDAGELF
-	TRBV6-4	TRBJ2-3	TRBD2	ASSLAGGRTDTQY
once	TRBV6-1	TRBJ1-1	-	ASSDRVAEAF
-	TRBV18	TRBJ1-6	-	ASSPGHPNSPLH
-	TRBV18	TRBJ1-1	-	ASSPSGTEAF
-	TRBV7-8	TRBJ1-2	-	ASSLETAQRGYT
-	TRBV5-1	TRBJ1-2	TRBD1	ASSLPRGLDGYT
-	TRBV4-1	TRBJ1-5	-	ASSQAVSSNQPQH
-	TRBV2	TRBJ2-7	TRBD2	ASSGGTYEQY
-	TRBV5-1	TRBJ2-7	-	ASSHSRDTSYEQY